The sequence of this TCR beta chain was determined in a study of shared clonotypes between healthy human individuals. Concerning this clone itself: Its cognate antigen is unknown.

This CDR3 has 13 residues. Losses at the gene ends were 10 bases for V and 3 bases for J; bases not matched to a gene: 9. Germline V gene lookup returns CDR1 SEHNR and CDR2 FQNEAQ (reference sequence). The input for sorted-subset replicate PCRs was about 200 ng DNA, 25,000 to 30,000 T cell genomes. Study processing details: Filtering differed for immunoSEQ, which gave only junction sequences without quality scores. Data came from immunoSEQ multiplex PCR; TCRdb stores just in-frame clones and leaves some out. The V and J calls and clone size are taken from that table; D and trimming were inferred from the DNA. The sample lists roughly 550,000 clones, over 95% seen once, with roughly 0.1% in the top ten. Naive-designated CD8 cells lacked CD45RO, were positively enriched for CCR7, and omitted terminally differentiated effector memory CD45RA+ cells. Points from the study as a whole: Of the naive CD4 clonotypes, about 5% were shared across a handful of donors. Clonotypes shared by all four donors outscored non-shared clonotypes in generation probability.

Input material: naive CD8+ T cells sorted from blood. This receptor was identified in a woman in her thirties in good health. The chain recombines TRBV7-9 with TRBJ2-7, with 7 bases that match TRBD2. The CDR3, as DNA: TGTGCCACCGGCGGGGGACTTCTCTACGAGCAGTACTTC. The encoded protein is CATGGGLLYEQYF.